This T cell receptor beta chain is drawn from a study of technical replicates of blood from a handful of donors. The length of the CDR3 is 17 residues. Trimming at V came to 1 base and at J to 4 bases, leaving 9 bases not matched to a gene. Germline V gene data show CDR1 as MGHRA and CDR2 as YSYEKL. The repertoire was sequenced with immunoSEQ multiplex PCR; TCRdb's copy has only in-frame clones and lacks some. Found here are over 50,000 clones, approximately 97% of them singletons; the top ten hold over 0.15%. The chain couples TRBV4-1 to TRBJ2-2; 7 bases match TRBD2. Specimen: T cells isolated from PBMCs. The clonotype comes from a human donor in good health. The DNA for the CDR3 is TGCGCCAGCAGCCAAGGGGAGGGCGGGAGAGTCACCGGGGAGCTGTTTTTT. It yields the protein CASSQGEGGRVTGELFF.